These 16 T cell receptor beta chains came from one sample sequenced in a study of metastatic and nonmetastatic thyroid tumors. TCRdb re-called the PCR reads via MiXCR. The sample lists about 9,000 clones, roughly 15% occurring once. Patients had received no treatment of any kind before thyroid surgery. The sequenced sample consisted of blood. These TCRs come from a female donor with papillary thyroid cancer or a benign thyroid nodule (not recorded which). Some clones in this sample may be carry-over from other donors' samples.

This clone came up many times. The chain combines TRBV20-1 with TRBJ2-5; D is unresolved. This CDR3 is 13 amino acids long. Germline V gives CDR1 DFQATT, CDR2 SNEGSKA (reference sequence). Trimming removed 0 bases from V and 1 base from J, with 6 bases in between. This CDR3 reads CSARDPGQETQYF. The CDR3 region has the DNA TGCAGTGCTAGAGATCCCGGCCAAGAGACCCAGTACTTC.

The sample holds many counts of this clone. The CDR3 here is CASSESAQQQGFF. The CDR3 DNA reads TGCGCCAGCAGTGAGTCGGCCCAGCAGCAGGGCTTCTTT. The gene calls are TRBV10-2 and TRBJ1-1; D possibly corresponds to TRBD1 (5 bases). The CDR3 consists of 13 residues. V was cut by 0 bases and J by 14 bases, with 16 bases left in between. Germline V CDR1 and CDR2: WSHSY, SAAADI.

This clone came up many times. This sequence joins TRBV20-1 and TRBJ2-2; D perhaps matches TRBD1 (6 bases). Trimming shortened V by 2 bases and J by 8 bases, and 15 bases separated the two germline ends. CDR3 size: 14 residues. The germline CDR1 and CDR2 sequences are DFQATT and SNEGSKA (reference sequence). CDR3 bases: TGCAGTGCTAGACCCGCCGGGACACCGGGGGAGCTGTTTTTT. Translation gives CSARPAGTPGELFF.

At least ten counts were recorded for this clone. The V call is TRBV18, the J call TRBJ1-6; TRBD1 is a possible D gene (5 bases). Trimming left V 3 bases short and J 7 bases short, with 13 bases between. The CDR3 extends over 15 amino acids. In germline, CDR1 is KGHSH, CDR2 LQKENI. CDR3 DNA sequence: TGTGCCAGCTCACCCCAGGGACCAGGGAATTCACCCCTCCACTTT. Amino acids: CASSPQGPGNSPLHF. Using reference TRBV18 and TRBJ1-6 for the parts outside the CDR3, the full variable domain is NAGVMQNPRHLVRRRGQEARLRCSPMKGHSHVYWYRQLPEEGLKFMVYLQKENIIDESGMPKERFSAEFPKEGPSILRIQQVVRGDSAAYFCASSPQGPGNSPLHFGNGTRLTVT.

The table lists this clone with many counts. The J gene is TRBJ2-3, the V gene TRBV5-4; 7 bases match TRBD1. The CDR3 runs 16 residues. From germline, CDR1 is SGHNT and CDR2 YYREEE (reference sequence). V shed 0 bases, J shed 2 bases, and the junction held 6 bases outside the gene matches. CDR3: CASSLANRGATDTQYF. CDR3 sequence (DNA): TGTGCCAGCAGCTTGGCCAACAGGGGAGCCACAGATACGCAGTATTTT.

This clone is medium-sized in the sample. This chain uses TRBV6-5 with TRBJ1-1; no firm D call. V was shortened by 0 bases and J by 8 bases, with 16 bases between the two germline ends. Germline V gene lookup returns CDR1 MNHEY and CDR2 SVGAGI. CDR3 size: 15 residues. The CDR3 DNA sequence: TGTGCCAGCAGTTACTCTTACAGCGCTGGGATGGAAGCTTTCTTT. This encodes CASSYSYSAGMEAFF.

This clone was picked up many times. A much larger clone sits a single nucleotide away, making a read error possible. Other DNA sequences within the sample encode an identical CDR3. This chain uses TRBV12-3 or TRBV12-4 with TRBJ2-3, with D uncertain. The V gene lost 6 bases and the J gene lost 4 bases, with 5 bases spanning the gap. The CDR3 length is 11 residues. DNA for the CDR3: TGTGCCAGCAGATCGGCAGATACGCAGTATTTT. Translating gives CASRSADTQYF.

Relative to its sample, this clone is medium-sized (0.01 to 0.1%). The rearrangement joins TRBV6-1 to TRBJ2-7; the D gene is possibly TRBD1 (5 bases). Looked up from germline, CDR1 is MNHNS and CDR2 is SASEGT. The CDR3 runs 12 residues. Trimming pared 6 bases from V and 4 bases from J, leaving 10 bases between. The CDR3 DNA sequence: TGTGCCAGCAGCCTAGACAGATACGAGCAGTACTTC. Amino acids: CASSLDRYEQYF.

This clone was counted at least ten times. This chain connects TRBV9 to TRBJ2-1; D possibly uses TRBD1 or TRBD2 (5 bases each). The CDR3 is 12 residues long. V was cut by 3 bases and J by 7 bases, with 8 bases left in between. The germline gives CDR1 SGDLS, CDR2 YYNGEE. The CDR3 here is CASSAEGNEQFF. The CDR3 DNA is TGTGCCAGCAGCGCAGAGGGGAATGAGCAGTTCTTC.

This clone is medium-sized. DNA for the CDR3: TGTGCCAGCAGTTTCTCAAAGGACAGGGAAGCTTTCTTT. Protein product: CASSFSKDREAFF. The rearrangement uses TRBV27 and TRBJ1-1, with 7 bases identical to TRBD1. Trimming at V came to 3 bases and at J to 8 bases, leaving 6 bases not matched to a gene. Germline V lookup: CDR1 MNHEY, CDR2 SMNVEV (reference sequence). The CDR3 spans 13 residues.

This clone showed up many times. CDR3 bases: TGTGCCAGTAGTATGGCGAGGGGAGATACGCAGTATTTT. Its translation is CASSMARGDTQYF. The rearrangement uses TRBV19 and TRBJ2-3, with D perhaps TRBD1 or TRBD2 (5 bases each). This CDR3 is 13 amino acids long. Germline CDR1 and CDR2: LNHDA and SQIVND (reference sequence). Trimming removed 3 bases at V and 5 bases at J, with 9 bases between.

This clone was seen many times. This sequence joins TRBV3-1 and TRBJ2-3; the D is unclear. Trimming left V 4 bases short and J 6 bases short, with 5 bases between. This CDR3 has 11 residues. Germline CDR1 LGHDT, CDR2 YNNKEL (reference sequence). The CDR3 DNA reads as TGTGCCAGCAGCCGGATGGATACGCAGTATTTT. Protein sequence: CASSRMDTQYF.

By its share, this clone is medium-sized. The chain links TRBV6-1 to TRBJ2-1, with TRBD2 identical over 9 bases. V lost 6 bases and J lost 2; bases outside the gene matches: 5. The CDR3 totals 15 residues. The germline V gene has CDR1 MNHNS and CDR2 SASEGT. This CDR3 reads CASRPSGRTYNEQFF. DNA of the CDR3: TGTGCCAGCAGACCCAGCGGGAGGACCTACAATGAGCAGTTCTTC.

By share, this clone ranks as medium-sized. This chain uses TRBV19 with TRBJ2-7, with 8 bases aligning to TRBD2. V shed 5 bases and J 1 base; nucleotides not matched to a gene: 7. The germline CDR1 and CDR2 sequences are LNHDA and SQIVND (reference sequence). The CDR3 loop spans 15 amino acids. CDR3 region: CASSSKRGPSYEQYF. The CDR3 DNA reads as TGTGCCAGTAGTTCGAAGCGGGGGCCGTCCTACGAGCAGTACTTC.

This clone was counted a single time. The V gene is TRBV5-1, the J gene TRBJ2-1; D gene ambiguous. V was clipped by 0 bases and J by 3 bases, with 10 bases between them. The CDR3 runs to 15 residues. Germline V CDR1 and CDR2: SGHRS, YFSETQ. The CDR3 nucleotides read TGCGCCAGCAGCTTGGAGGGAACGGACTACAATGAGCAGTTCTTC. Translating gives CASSLEGTDYNEQFF.

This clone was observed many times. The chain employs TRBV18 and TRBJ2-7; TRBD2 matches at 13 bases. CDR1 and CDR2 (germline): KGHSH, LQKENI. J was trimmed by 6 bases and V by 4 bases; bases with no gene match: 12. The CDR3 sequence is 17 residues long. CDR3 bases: TGTGCCAGCTCACTAACTAGCGGGGGGGCTCTATCTCCCGAGCAGTACTTC. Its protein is CASSLTSGGALSPEQYF.